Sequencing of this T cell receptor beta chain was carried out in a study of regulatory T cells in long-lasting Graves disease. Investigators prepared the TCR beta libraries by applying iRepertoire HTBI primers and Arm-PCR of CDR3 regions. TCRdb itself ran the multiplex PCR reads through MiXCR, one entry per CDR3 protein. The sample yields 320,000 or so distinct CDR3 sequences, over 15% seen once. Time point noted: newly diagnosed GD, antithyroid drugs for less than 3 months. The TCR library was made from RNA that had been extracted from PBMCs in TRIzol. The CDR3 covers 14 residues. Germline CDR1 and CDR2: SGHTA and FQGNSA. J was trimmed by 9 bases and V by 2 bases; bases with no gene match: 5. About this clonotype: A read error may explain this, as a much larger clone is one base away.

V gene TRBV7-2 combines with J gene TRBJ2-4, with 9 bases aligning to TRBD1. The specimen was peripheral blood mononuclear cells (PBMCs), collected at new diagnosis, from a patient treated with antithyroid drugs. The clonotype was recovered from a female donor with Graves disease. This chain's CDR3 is CASSLRGQGGIQYF. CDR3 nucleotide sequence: TGTGCCAGCAGCTTAAGGGGACAGGGTGGCATTCAGTACTTC.